This T cell receptor beta chain was documented in a study of blood T cell repertoires in COVID-19. Study in general: PBMCs, B-cell-depleted T cells, or T cells provided the cDNA or gDNA that made up the material.

Per the study methods: The authors estimated nucleated cell counts from reference gene primer amplification. Some clones are missing from TCRdb's copy, which holds only in-frame ones; the method was immunoSEQ multiplex PCR. The V and J calls and clone size were taken over from that table, and D and trimming were inferred from the DNA. The profile shows approximately 140,000 clones, approximately 86% of them singletons. CDR3 length equals 15 residues. The germline V gene encodes CDR1 LNHDA and CDR2 SQIVND (reference sequence). Trimming took 5 bases from V and 2 from J; bases not matched to a gene: 8. Sequenced material: peripheral blood. The chain recombines TRBV19 with TRBJ2-7; 8 positions match TRBD2. The TCR sequence derives from a woman aged 40 to 55 with active or convalescent COVID-19. CDR3 amino acids: CASSLLAGLTYEQYF. DNA of the CDR3: TGTGCCAGTAGTCTCCTAGCGGGCCTAACCTACGAGCAGTACTTC.